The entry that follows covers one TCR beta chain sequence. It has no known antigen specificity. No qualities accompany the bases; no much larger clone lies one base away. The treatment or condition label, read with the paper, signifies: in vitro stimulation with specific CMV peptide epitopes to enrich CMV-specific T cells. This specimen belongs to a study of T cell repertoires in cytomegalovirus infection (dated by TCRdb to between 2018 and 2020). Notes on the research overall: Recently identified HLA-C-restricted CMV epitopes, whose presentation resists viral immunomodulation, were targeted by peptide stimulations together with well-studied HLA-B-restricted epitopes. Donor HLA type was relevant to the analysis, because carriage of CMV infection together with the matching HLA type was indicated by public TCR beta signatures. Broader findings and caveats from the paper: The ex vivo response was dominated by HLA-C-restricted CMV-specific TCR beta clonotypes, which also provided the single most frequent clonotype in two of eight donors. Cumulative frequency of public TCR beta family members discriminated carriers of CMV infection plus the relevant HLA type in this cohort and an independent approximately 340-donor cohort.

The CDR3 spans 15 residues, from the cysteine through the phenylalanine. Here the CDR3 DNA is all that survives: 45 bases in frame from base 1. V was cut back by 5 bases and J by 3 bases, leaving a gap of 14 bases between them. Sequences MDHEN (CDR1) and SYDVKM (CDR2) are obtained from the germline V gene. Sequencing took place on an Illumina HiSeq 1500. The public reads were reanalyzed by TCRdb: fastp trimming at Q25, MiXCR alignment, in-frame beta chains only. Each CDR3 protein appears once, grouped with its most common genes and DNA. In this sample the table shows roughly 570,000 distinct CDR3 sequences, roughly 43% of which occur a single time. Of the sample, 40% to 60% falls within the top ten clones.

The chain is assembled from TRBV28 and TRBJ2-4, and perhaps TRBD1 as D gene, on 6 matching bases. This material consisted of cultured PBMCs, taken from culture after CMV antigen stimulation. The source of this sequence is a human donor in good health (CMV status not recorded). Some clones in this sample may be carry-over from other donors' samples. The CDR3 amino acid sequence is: CASSPTIGGKNIQYF. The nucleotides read TGTGCCAGCAGTCCGACAATAGGGGGCAAAAACATTCAGTACTTC.